The clone carrying this TCR beta chain was observed many times. Antigen specificity is unknown. Graves' hyperthyroidism qualified as stable when ophthalmopathy did not progress within 18 months. The data derive from a study of T cells in Graves' hyperthyroidism and ophthalmopathy. Notes on the study in general: Ophthalmopathy was model-predicted a median around 6.1 months pre-onset. Blood samples included most of the expanded thyroid clonotypes exceeding 0.001. Researchers report that a 13 V-J model separated ophthalmopathy from stable hyperthyroidism.

From RNA transcripts, TCR beta CDR3 regions were amplified. HTBI primers were used for first-round RT-PCR of the TCR CDR3. Using its own MiXCR run on the multiplex PCR reads, TCRdb lists one record per CDR3 protein. The sample has over 700,000 distinct CDR3 sequences, over 35% seen once. J was trimmed by 7 bases and V by 5 bases; bases with no gene match: 8. The CDR3 loop spans 14 amino acids. CDR1 LNHDA and CDR2 SQIVND come from the germline V gene (reference sequence). Sequencing input: blood. The chain links TRBV19 to TRBJ2-7, with 10 bases identical to TRBD1. This TCR came from a woman aged 40 to 50 with Graves' hyperthyroidism. CDR3: CASSLGTGVQEQYF. The CDR3 DNA sequence: TGTGCCAGTAGTCTTGGGACAGGGGTACAGGAGCAGTACTTC.